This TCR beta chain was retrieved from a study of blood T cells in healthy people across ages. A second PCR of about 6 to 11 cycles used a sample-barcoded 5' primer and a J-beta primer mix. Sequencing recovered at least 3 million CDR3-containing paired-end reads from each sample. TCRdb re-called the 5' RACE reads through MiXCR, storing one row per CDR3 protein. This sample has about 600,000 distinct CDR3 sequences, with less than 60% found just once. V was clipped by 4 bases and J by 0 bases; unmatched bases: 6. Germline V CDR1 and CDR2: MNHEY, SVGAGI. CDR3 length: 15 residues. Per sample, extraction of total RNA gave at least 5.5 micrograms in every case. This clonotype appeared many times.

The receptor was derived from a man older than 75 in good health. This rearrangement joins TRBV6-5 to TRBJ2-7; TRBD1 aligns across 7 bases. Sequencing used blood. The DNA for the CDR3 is TGTGCCAGCAGTTTCCGGACAGGACCCTCCTACGAGCAGTACTTC. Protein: CASSFRTGPSYEQYF.